The TCR beta chain described here comes from a study of beta chain features in type 1 diabetes. Points from the study as a whole: Among patients, naive, central memory and Treg TCRB repertoires appeared more similar than among healthy donors.

Expressed TCRB transcripts got sequenced, as all isolated RNA was reverse transcribed. TCRdb's table, derived via immunoSEQ multiplex PCR, lists solely in-frame clones and lacks some. The profile shows around 240,000 clones, about 70% of them singletons. CDR1 and CDR2 (germline): MGHRA, YSYEKL. This CDR3 region has 17 residues. Losses at the gene ends were 0 bases for V and 5 bases for J; bases not matched to a gene: 10. In the case of this clone: No antigen is known for it.

The source of this sequence is a man aged 25-45 years in good health. This chain links TRBV4-1 with TRBJ2-5; 9 bases line up with TRBD2. Sequencing input: naive CD4+ T cells from blood. The CDR3 reads CASSQEMGSGRRETQYF. As DNA, the CDR3 is TGCGCCAGCAGCCAAGAGATGGGTAGCGGGAGACGGGAGACCCAGTACTTC.